The text below deals with one T cell receptor beta chain. In the original workflow: Counts of nucleated cells, estimated from reference gene primer amplification, were obtained. Assay: immunoSEQ multiplex PCR; the TCRdb copy retains only in-frame clones and omits some. From that table come the V and J calls and clone size; the DNA was used to work out D and trimming. Counted here are tens of thousands of clones, approximately 89% occurring once; the ten biggest clones make up about 2.3%. These data come from a study of blood T cell repertoires in COVID-19. Study-level background: Samples taken during acute and convalescent COVID-19 were collected in the United States, Italy and Spain. Nucleic acid was either cDNA or gDNA, and it came from T cells, B-cell-depleted T cells, or PBMCs.

The CDR3 runs 16 residues. Germline V CDR1 and CDR2: SGHRS, YFSETQ. The ends lost 0 bases at V and 4 bases at J; junction bases unmatched: 7. The origin of this receptor is a man aged 50-59 years with acute or convalescent COVID-19. Sequenced material: peripheral blood. This chain joins TRBV5-1 and TRBJ1-2, with 9 bases lining up with TRBD1. This CDR3 is CASSLGSGQGLYGYTF. CDR3 sequence (DNA): TGCGCCAGCAGCTTGGGTTCGGGACAGGGCCTCTATGGCTACACCTTC.